These 23 T cell receptor beta chains were sequenced from one sample in a study of Ad26.COV2.S vaccination and SARS-CoV-2 variants. The treatment is: approximately 18 received Ad26.COV2.S at low or high dose, single or two shots; roughly five received placebo; per-sample allocation not given. Vaccine and placebo recipients were sampled on day 63 after the first injection. Assay used: immunoSEQ multiplex PCR; TCRdb lists only in-frame clones, some missing. The sample has approximately 350,000 clones; around 87% are singletons. Sequences were derived from peripheral blood, sampled in a trial of Ad26.COV2.S vaccine versus placebo. The receptors derive from a person aged 18-60 years who received the Ad26.COV2.S COVID-19 vaccine or a placebo.

The V call is TRBV5-1, the J call TRBJ1-6; 8 bases fit TRBD1. The CDR3 covers 15 residues. Germline V lookup: CDR1 SGHRS, CDR2 YFSETQ. Trimming removed 3 bases from V and 9 bases from J; junction bases left unmatched: 8. The CDR3 nucleotides are TGCGCCAGCAGCTACGGACAGGGCCTCAGTTCACCCCTCCACTTT. Protein: CASSYGQGLSSPLHF. Full variable domain (rest looked up from reference TRBV5-1 and TRBJ1-6): KAGVTQTPRYLIKTRGQQVTLSCSPISGHRSVSWYQQTPGQGLQFLFEYFSETQRNKGNFPGRFSGRQFSNSRSEMNVSTLELGDSALYLCASSYGQGLSSPLHFGNGTRLTVT.

V gene TRBV7-9 combines with J gene TRBJ2-7; 7 bases map to TRBD1. Germline CDR1 SEHNR, CDR2 FQNEAQ (reference sequence). The CDR3 spans 12 residues. The V gene end was trimmed by 5 bases and the J gene end by 6 bases; junction bases not matched to a gene: 4. In DNA, the CDR3 is TGTGCCAGCAGCAAGACAGGGCGCGAGCAGTACTTC. Translation: CASSKTGREQYF.

V gene TRBV30 combines with J gene TRBJ1-1, with 7 bases aligning to TRBD1. Germline V gene sequence: CDR1 GTSNPN, CDR2 SVGIG (reference sequence). This CDR3 region has 15 residues. V trimming: 1 base; J trimming: 1 base; junction bases outside the gene matches: 6. CDR3 loop: CAWSGPGQQNTEAFF. The CDR3 DNA follows: TGTGCCTGGAGTGGCCCGGGACAGCAGAACACTGAAGCTTTCTTT.

The chain links TRBV18 to TRBJ2-5, with a tentative D call TRBD2 (6 bases). Trimming took 3 bases from V and 3 from J, leaving 11 bases between them. The CDR3 totals 14 residues. Germline loops: CDR1 KGHSH, CDR2 LQKENI. The CDR3 spells CASSPAAGKETQYF. For the CDR3, the DNA is TGTGCCAGCTCACCTGCGGCGGGAAAAGAGACCCAGTACTTC.

This sequence joins TRBV4-2 and TRBJ2-5; D tentatively fits TRBD1 or TRBD2 (6 bases each). Germline V lookup: CDR1 LGHNA, CDR2 YNFKEQ. Trimming took 0 bases from V and 5 from J, leaving 13 bases between them. The CDR3 is made up of 15 amino acids. This CDR3 is CASSQDPGAGETQYF. The CDR3 nucleotides are TGTGCCAGCAGCCAAGATCCGGGGGCCGGTGAGACCCAGTACTTC.

The chain recombines TRBV6-5 with TRBJ1-2; 8 positions agree with TRBD1. The length of the CDR3 is 13 residues. Germline CDR1 MNHEY, CDR2 SVGAGI. J lost 7 bases, V lost 10 bases, and 11 bases had no gene match. The CDR3 DNA sequence: TGTGCCACGATGGACAGGGAGGCGGGTGGCTACACCTTC. It is translated as CATMDREAGGYTF.

This rearrangement joins TRBV4-1 to TRBJ2-2, with D perhaps matching TRBD2 (6 bases). Per germline, CDR1 MGHRA and CDR2 YSYEKL. The CDR3 contains 14 residues. V lost 3 bases, J lost 5 bases, and 10 bases lay in between. CDR3 coding DNA: TGCGCCAGCAGCCATAGTGGGGGGACCGGGGAGCTGTTTTTT. It translates to CASSHSGGTGELFF.

This clone was seen only once. The chain is built from TRBV30 and TRBJ2-2, with TRBD2 identical over 8 bases. In germline, CDR1 is GTSNPN, CDR2 SVGIG (reference sequence). V was pared by 0 bases and J by 1 base, with 4 bases of the junction left unmatched. The CDR3 extends over 16 amino acids. The CDR3 reads CAWSVFLAGNTGELFF. CDR3 DNA: TGTGCCTGGAGTGTATTCCTAGCGGGGAACACCGGGGAGCTGTTTTTT. Combining the CDR3 with reference TRBV30 and TRBJ2-2 gives the whole variable domain SQTIHQWPATLVQPVGSPLSLECTVEGTSNPNLYWYRQAAGRGLQLLFYSVGIGQISSEVPQNLSASRPQDRQFILSSKKLLLSDSGFYLCAWSVFLAGNTGELFFGEGSRLTVL.

The table lists this clone with a count of one. The rearrangement links TRBV9 to TRBJ1-2; D is perhaps TRBD1 (5 bases). The CDR3 contains 13 residues. Trimming pared 0 bases from V and 10 bases from J, leaving 13 bases between. From germline, CDR1 is SGDLS and CDR2 YYNGEE. The chain's CDR3 is CASSVATGGDYTF. The CDR3 DNA is TGTGCCAGCAGCGTAGCTACTGGGGGGGACTACACCTTC.

The chain carries TRBV27 and TRBJ2-1; 9 nucleotides agree with TRBD2. Germline loops: CDR1 MNHEY, CDR2 SMNVEV (reference sequence). The CDR3 covers 16 residues. J was trimmed by 4 bases and V by 1 base; bases with no gene match: 5. The CDR3 region has the DNA TGTGCCAGCAGTTTATTCAGCGGGGGGCGGTACAATGAGCAGTTCTTC. Translating it yields CASSLFSGGRYNEQFF.

The V gene is TRBV4-1, the J gene TRBJ2-5, with a weak D call TRBD1 (6 bases). Trimming removed 0 bases at V and 7 bases at J, with 24 bases between. CDR3 length: 18 residues. Looked up from germline, CDR1 is MGHRA and CDR2 is YSYEKL. This CDR3 is CASSQEPGTLGPRGTQYF. CDR3 DNA sequence: TGCGCCAGCAGCCAAGAACCGGGGACACTAGGACCTCGTGGGACCCAGTACTTC.

This sequence joins TRBV18 and TRBJ1-2; TRBD1 might be the D (5 bases). There are 14 residues in the CDR3. Trimming took 3 bases from V and 4 from J, leaving 12 bases between them. CDR1 is KGHSH, CDR2 LQKENI, per germline. The chain's CDR3 is CASSPRDLPYGYTF. The CDR3 nucleotides are TGTGCCAGCTCACCCCGGGACCTACCCTATGGCTACACCTTC.

The rearrangement joins TRBV7-9 to TRBJ2-5, with 9 bases that match TRBD1. The V gene's germline CDR1 is SEHNR and CDR2 FQNEAQ (reference sequence). The CDR3 runs to 14 residues. The trim removed 4 bases at V and 5 bases at J, leaving 5 bases unmatched. The CDR3 nucleotides read TGTGCCAGCAGCTCACAGGGGGCCCGGGAGACCCAGTACTTC. Protein sequence: CASSSQGARETQYF.

The chain uses TRBV7-3 and TRBJ1-2; D perhaps matches TRBD1 (5 bases). Germline values: CDR1 SGHTA, CDR2 FQGTGA. V was clipped by 0 bases and J by 6 bases, with 14 bases between them. The CDR3 totals 15 residues. The CDR3 DNA reads TGTGCCAGCAGCTTAACGGGGGAGCCGGAACATGGCTACACCTTC. This sequence encodes CASSLTGEPEHGYTF.

A remark on this clone: A read error is possible here, since a much larger clone lies one base away. The chain couples TRBV6-2 or TRBV6-3 to TRBJ2-7; a weak D match, TRBD1 (6 bases). Germline lookup yields CDR1 MNHEY and CDR2 SVGEGT. V was pared by 2 bases and J by 2 bases, with 7 bases between. CDR3 length: 13 amino acids. The CDR3 DNA is TGTGCCAGCAGTTACGGGGACACCTACGAGCAGTACTTC. It translates to CASSYGDTYEQYF.

This chain links TRBV7-2 with TRBJ2-7, with 9 bases that match TRBD2. The CDR3 is 16 amino acids. Trimming took 2 bases from V and 11 from J; bases not matched to a gene: 16. Germline lookup yields CDR1 SGHTA and CDR2 FQGNSA. For the CDR3, the DNA is TGTGCCAGCAGCTTAAGTGGGGTAGCGGGGGTCACCGGGGAGTACTTC. Its protein is CASSLSGVAGVTGEYF.

This rearrangement joins TRBV14 to TRBJ1-1, with 9 bases lining up with TRBD1. The length of the CDR3 is 15 residues. CDR1 SGHDN and CDR2 FVKESK come from the germline V gene. The trim removed 7 bases at V and 6 bases at J, leaving 12 bases unmatched. CDR3 loop: CASTHLGDRVAEAFF. The CDR3 DNA reads TGTGCCAGCACCCATCTAGGGGACAGGGTCGCTGAAGCTTTCTTT.

The chain couples TRBV5-1 to TRBJ2-5; 7 bases are shared with TRBD1. V was clipped by 4 bases and J by 3 bases; unmatched bases: 3. CDR3 size: 13 residues. Looked up from germline, CDR1 is SGHRS and CDR2 is YFSETQ. CDR3 DNA sequence: TGCGCCAGCAGCCCTGGACAGGAAGAGACCCAGTACTTC. As protein: CASSPGQEETQYF.

The chain links TRBV30 to TRBJ1-6; tentative D call: TRBD1 (5 bases). Deletions cut 0 bases from V and 9 bases from J, with 18 bases between. The V gene's germline CDR1 is GTSNPN and CDR2 SVGIG (reference sequence). The CDR3 is made up of 16 amino acids. The DNA of the CDR3 is TGTGCCTGGAGTGTTGGGCCACGGGACTCGGGTTCACCCCTCCACTTT. This encodes CAWSVGPRDSGSPLHF.

The rearrangement joins TRBV3-1 (or the pseudogene TRBV3-2) to TRBJ2-7, with D hard to call. The V and J ends lost 4 bases and 3 bases respectively, with 13 bases between them. CDR1 and CDR2 (germline): LGHDT, YNNKEL (reference sequence). There are 14 residues in the CDR3. The CDR3 region is CASSPRNYFYEQYF. DNA of the CDR3: TGTGCCAGCAGCCCCCGCAATTACTTCTACGAGCAGTACTTC.

This chain uses TRBV7-9 with TRBJ1-1; D remains unclear. V lost 5 bases to trimming and J lost 11 bases, with 12 bases between them. Germline V gene sequence: CDR1 SEHNR, CDR2 FQNEAQ (reference sequence). CDR3 size: 11 residues. The CDR3 is CASSLSGIAFF. In nucleotides, the CDR3 is TGTGCCAGCAGCCTCTCGGGGATCGCTTTCTTT.

In this sample, this clone turned up a few times. CDR3 amino acids: CSARGRLGTDTQYF. CDR3 DNA sequence: TGCAGTGCTCGTGGGCGTCTTGGCACAGATACGCAGTATTTT. The chain combines TRBV20-1 with TRBJ2-3; the D is unclear. Germline V lookup: CDR1 DFQATT, CDR2 SNEGSKA (reference sequence). The CDR3 is made up of 14 amino acids. Trimming removed 5 bases from V and 1 base from J, with 13 bases in between.

This chain links TRBV27 with TRBJ2-7; 11 nucleotides line up with TRBD2. Losses at the gene ends were 5 bases for V and 1 base for J; bases not matched to a gene: 10. From germline, CDR1 is MNHEY and CDR2 SMNVEV (reference sequence). This CDR3 comprises 17 residues. Written as DNA, the CDR3 is TGTGCCAGCAGTCTCTACCCGACTAGCGGGGAGTCCTACGAGCAGTACTTC. This translates into CASSLYPTSGESYEQYF.